These 22 T cell receptor beta chains originate from one sample sequenced in a study of control samples from healthy donors and cancer patients. The protocol was immunoSEQ multiplex PCR, while the TCRdb copy is restricted to in-frame clones and leaves out a portion. The data contain fewer than 90,000 clones, 70% to 90% of them singletons. Sequencing was performed on PBMCs. These receptors were collected from a woman aged 60-75 years with head and neck cancer.

J is TRBJ1-5 and V is TRBV6-5; 9 bases fit TRBD1. There are 15 residues in the CDR3. CDR1 MNHEY and CDR2 SVGAGI come from the germline V gene. With V trimmed by 6 bases and J by 1 base, 4 bases remained unmatched. CDR3 amino acids: CASRKGTGSNQPQHF. CDR3 in DNA: TGTGCCAGCAGGAAGGGGACAGGGAGCAATCAGCCCCAGCATTTT.

This chain links TRBV2 with TRBJ2-7; TRBD1 matches at 9 bases. CDR1 is SNHLY, CDR2 FYNNEI, per germline. The V and J ends lost 5 bases and 9 bases, in that order; junction bases with no gene match: 11. The CDR3 totals 14 residues. The DNA for the CDR3 is TGTGCCAGCAGTAAGACAGGGGGATCATTTGGGCAGTACTTC. Its protein is CASSKTGGSFGQYF.

The gene calls are TRBV10-1 and TRBJ1-1; a weak D match, TRBD1 (5 bases). Trimming left V 5 bases short and J 4 bases short, with 20 bases between. The CDR3 covers 16 residues. The V gene's germline CDR1 is WNHNN and CDR2 SYGVQD (reference sequence). This CDR3 is CASSPSTVGGTTEAFF. The CDR3 nucleotides are TGCGCCAGCAGTCCATCCACGGTCGGGGGAACCACTGAAGCTTTCTTT.

The rearrangement joins TRBV7-3 to TRBJ2-2; 7 bases line up with TRBD2. The CDR3 is 17 amino acids. Germline loops: CDR1 SGHTA, CDR2 FQGTGA. V dropped 0 bases and J dropped 3; count of bases not matched to a gene: 7. The CDR3, as DNA: TGTGCCAGCAGCTTAACTCCGACTAGCAGATACACCGGGGAGCTGTTTTTT. This sequence encodes CASSLTPTSRYTGELFF.

This chain connects TRBV7-8 to TRBJ2-1; possible D gene TRBD2, 6 bases. Per the germline V gene, CDR1 is SGHVS and CDR2 is FQNEAQ. The CDR3 sequence is 15 residues long. The germline V and J ends were trimmed by 1 base and 7 bases, with 14 bases remaining between them. As DNA, the CDR3 is TGTGCCAGCAGCTTAGTACTAGCAGTTGGGAATGAGCAGTTCTTC. It codes for CASSLVLAVGNEQFF.

J is TRBJ1-2 and V is TRBV20-1; the D gene is possibly TRBD1 (5 bases). This CDR3 has 11 residues. The germline gives CDR1 DFQATT, CDR2 SNEGSKA (reference sequence). The ends were cut back, 6 bases at V and 7 bases at J, with 12 bases in the middle. Here the CDR3 DNA reads TGCAGTGCCCCAGGGAATCTTGGCTACACCTTC. Translation: CSAPGNLGYTF.

The chain employs TRBV7-9 and TRBJ1-1; the D is unclear. The V gene's germline CDR1 is SEHNR and CDR2 FQNEAQ (reference sequence). This CDR3 spans 15 amino acids. The germline V and J ends were trimmed by 1 base and 1 base, with 10 bases remaining between them. CDR3 residues: CASSLVRAGNTEAFF. CDR3 nucleotides: TGTGCCAGCAGCTTAGTTCGGGCAGGGAACACTGAAGCTTTCTTT.

The chain recombines TRBV7-9 with TRBJ2-1, with a possible D match to TRBD2 (5 bases). From germline, CDR1 is SEHNR and CDR2 FQNEAQ (reference sequence). The CDR3 spans 14 residues. Between the trimmed V and J ends, which lost 0 bases and 6 bases, there was a span of 9 bases. CDR3 region: CASSLARRPNEQFF. Here the CDR3 DNA reads TGTGCCAGCAGCTTAGCCCGGAGGCCCAATGAGCAGTTCTTC.

This chain uses TRBV7-9 with TRBJ2-1; maybe TRBD1 (6 bases). CDR3 length: 15 amino acids. Germline loops: CDR1 SEHNR, CDR2 FQNEAQ (reference sequence). The V end lost 4 bases, the J end lost 4 bases, and 14 bases lay between the germline ends. CDR3 in DNA: TGTGCCAGCAGCTGGGCCGGGACACCTTACAATGAGCAGTTCTTC. Amino acid sequence: CASSWAGTPYNEQFF.

This clone showed up just once. This chain links TRBV27 with TRBJ2-7; perhaps TRBD2 as D (5 bases). Germline assignment: CDR1 MNHEY and CDR2 SMNVEV (reference sequence). Between the trimmed V and J ends, which lost 6 bases and 2 bases, there was a span of 17 bases. The CDR3 is 15 residues long. CDR3 in DNA: TGTGCCAGCAGCCCAACCCTCGGGGTGCCCTACGAGCAGTACTTC. This sequence encodes CASSPTLGVPYEQYF.

The V call is TRBV15, the J call TRBJ2-7, with D tentatively TRBD2 (6 bases). The CDR3 is 15 residues long. V was cut by 0 bases and J by 3 bases, with 12 bases left in between. Germline CDR1 is LNHNV and CDR2 is YYDKDF (reference sequence). The CDR3 region is CATSREEAGSYEQYF. The CDR3 coding sequence is TGTGCCACCAGCAGAGAGGAAGCGGGCAGCTACGAGCAGTACTTC.

The DNA of the CDR3 is TGCAGCCTACGAGCGGGTTCTAGCACAGATACGCAGTATTTT. Amino acid sequence: CSLRAGSSTDTQYF. This chain connects TRBV29-1 to TRBJ2-3, with D possibly TRBD2 on 6 matching bases. Trimming cost V 8 bases and J 0 bases, with 15 bases left between them. Germline values: CDR1 SQVTM, CDR2 ANQGSEA. The CDR3 consists of 14 residues.

The chain uses TRBV7-8 and TRBJ1-1; D is ambiguous. The CDR3 is made up of 14 amino acids. Germline assignment: CDR1 SGHVS and CDR2 FQNEAQ. Trimming left V 5 bases short and J 11 bases short, with 21 bases between. The CDR3 DNA reads as TGTGCCAGCAGCCTCACCGGGGAGGGAGTTGGCGCTTTCTTT. Protein sequence: CASSLTGEGVGAFF.

This rearrangement joins TRBV5-5 to TRBJ2-1; D gene ambiguous. V lost 0 bases and J 8 bases, leaving 12 bases between the germline ends. The CDR3 loop spans 14 amino acids. Germline lookup yields CDR1 SGHKS and CDR2 YYEKEE (reference sequence). As DNA, the CDR3 is TGTGCCAGCAGCTTGGACGTTGGGTACGATGAGCAGTTCTTC. Translated, it gives CASSLDVGYDEQFF.

J is TRBJ1-5 and V is TRBV5-6; no clear D gene. V dropped 1 base and J dropped 7 bases, with 9 bases sitting between them. This CDR3 has 13 amino acids. Germline CDR1 SGHDT, CDR2 YYEEEE. CDR3 amino acids: CASSLTPGQPQHF. Here the CDR3 DNA reads TGTGCCAGCAGCTTGACCCCTGGACAGCCCCAGCATTTT.

The genes are TRBV5-1 and TRBJ2-2; a possible D gene is TRBD2 (5 bases). This CDR3 contains 17 residues. Germline CDR1 reads SGHRS; CDR2 reads YFSETQ. Between the trimmed V and J ends, which lost 5 bases and 8 bases, there was a span of 25 bases. Written as DNA, the CDR3 is TGCGCCAGCAGTGCTTTCGGACTGACTTTAACGGTGGGGGAGCTGTTTTTT. It translates to CASSAFGLTLTVGELFF.

The J gene is TRBJ2-7, the V gene TRBV18; no firm D call. V lost 3 bases to trimming and J lost 5 bases, with 14 bases between them. Germline assignment: CDR1 KGHSH and CDR2 LQKENI. This CDR3 is built from 14 residues. This CDR3 reads CASSPVGIQNEQYF. In DNA, the CDR3 is TGTGCCAGCTCACCGGTAGGGATCCAAAACGAGCAGTACTTC.

This clone showed up just once. V is TRBV29-1 and J is TRBJ2-1; D is possibly TRBD2 (5 bases). The V and J ends lost 6 bases and 6 bases respectively, with 36 bases between them. This CDR3 comprises 20 residues. Germline CDR1 is SQVTM and CDR2 is ANQGSEA. The CDR3 spells CSVLIWVIVSAQNRGNEQFF. The DNA for the CDR3 is TGCAGCGTCCTTATATGGGTAATCGTTAGCGCGCAAAATCGGGGCAATGAGCAGTTCTTC.

The CDR3 region is CASSETGGFEKLFF. In DNA, the CDR3 is TGTGCCAGCTCAGAGACAGGGGGTTTTGAAAAACTGTTTTTT. This chain joins TRBV18 and TRBJ1-4, with 9 bases aligning to TRBD1. With 5 bases clipped from V and 7 bases from J, the junction kept 5 bases outside the gene matches. CDR3 length: 14 residues. Germline V lookup: CDR1 KGHSH, CDR2 LQKENI.

This chain connects TRBV5-6 to TRBJ2-7, with TRBD1 as a possible D gene (5 bases). CDR1 and CDR2 (germline): SGHDT, YYEEEE. This CDR3 has 13 residues. Trimming took 1 base from V and 3 from J, leaving 8 bases between them. The CDR3 coding sequence is TGTGCCAGCAGCTTGAGACAGATCTACGAGCAGTACTTC. As protein: CASSLRQIYEQYF.

The V gene is TRBV10-3, the J gene TRBJ2-1; 10 bases map to TRBD1. CDR3 length: 15 residues. The trim removed 4 bases at V and 8 bases at J, leaving 8 bases unmatched. In germline, CDR1 is ENHRY, CDR2 SYGVKD. CDR3 coding DNA: TGTGCCATCAGTGTACGACAGGGGGCTTCCGATGAGCAGTTCTTC. Its protein product is CAISVRQGASDEQFF.

This chain links TRBV4-1 with TRBJ2-3; 7 bases are a match to TRBD1. The CDR3 spans 14 residues. Unmatched junction bases numbered 4, after V lost 3 bases and J lost 4 bases. Germline CDR1 and CDR2: MGHRA and YSYEKL. CDR3 loop: CASSQTGSADTQYF. The DNA of the CDR3 is TGCGCCAGCAGCCAGACAGGGAGCGCAGATACGCAGTATTTT.